Following are 32 T cell receptor beta chains from one sample sequenced in a study of T cells in Graves' hyperthyroidism and ophthalmopathy. RNA transcripts yielded amplified TCR beta CDR3 regions. A set of HTBI primers served as the primers for a first-round RT-PCR of the TCR CDR3. A single record per CDR3 protein comes from TCRdb applying MiXCR to the multiplex PCR reads. Of around 610,000 distinct CDR3 sequences in the sample, roughly 15% were seen once. Sample: blood. These receptors came from a woman between 40 and 50 years old with Graves' ophthalmopathy.

This clonotype was picked up a small number of times. The chain recombines TRBV9 with TRBJ2-2, with TRBD1 as a possible D gene (6 bases). This CDR3 region has 15 residues. V was cut by 0 bases and J by 1 base, with 7 bases left in between. CDR1 is SGDLS and CDR2 is YYNGEE in the germline V gene. The CDR3 loop is CASSVEQGNTGELFF. DNA for the CDR3: TGTGCCAGCAGCGTAGAACAGGGGAACACCGGGGAGCTGTTTTTT.

The CDR3 is CASKLGPDGEAFF. CDR3 nucleotides: TGTGCCAGCAAACTTGGCCCGGACGGTGAAGCTTTCTTT. The chain uses TRBV19 and TRBJ1-1; D gene ambiguous. The germline V gene encodes CDR1 LNHDA and CDR2 SQIVND (reference sequence). V was pared by 9 bases and J by 7 bases, with 18 bases between. The CDR3 has 13 residues.

This clonotype was recorded at least ten times. The V and J genes are TRBV12-3 or TRBV12-4 and TRBJ1-5, with no clear D. Trimming pared 5 bases from V and 0 bases from J, leaving 8 bases between. The CDR3 is 14 amino acids. CDR3 DNA: TGTGCCAGCAGTAATACAGATAGCAATCAGCCCCAGCATTTT. The encoded protein is CASSNTDSNQPQHF.

This clonotype has a handful of counts. The chain employs TRBV9 and TRBJ2-3; unclear D gene. The CDR3 covers 13 residues. The germline V and J ends were trimmed by 3 bases and 3 bases, with 8 bases remaining between them. CDR1 and CDR2 (germline): SGDLS, YYNGEE. CDR3 loop: CASSALLTDTQYF. CDR3 DNA sequence: TGTGCCAGCAGCGCCCTGTTAACAGATACGCAGTATTTT.

This clonotype showed up many times. With a much larger clone just one base away, this may be a read error. This sequence joins TRBV2 and TRBJ2-7; the D is unclear. Per germline, CDR1 SNHLY and CDR2 FYNNEI. This CDR3 is built from 13 residues. V was shortened by 4 bases and J by 2 bases, with 9 bases between the two germline ends. CDR3 residues: CASSAGSPYEQYF. The CDR3 bases are TGTGCCAGCAGTGCCGGGTCCCCCTACGAGCAGTACTTC.

This clonotype was seen many times. The chain links TRBV27 to TRBJ1-5, with a possible D match to TRBD1 (6 bases). The V gene lost 6 bases and the J gene lost 2 bases, with 17 bases spanning the gap. The CDR3 runs to 16 residues. Germline CDR1 is MNHEY and CDR2 is SMNVEV (reference sequence). CDR3 sequence reads: CASSPAGAIGNQPQHF. The CDR3 DNA sequence: TGTGCCAGCAGCCCTGCGGGGGCGATAGGCAATCAGCCCCAGCATTTT.

This clonotype was counted ten times or more. The chain couples TRBV6-1 to TRBJ2-7, with D perhaps being TRBD1 or TRBD2 (5 bases each). The CDR3 contains 14 residues. V gave up 1 base and J gave up 3 bases, with 10 bases separating them. The germline CDR1 and CDR2 sequences are MNHNS and SASEGT. CDR3 nucleotide sequence: TGTGCCAGCAGTGAAGGTGGGGGAATCTACGAGCAGTACTTC. This translates into CASSEGGGIYEQYF.

This clonotype has at least ten counts. Germline and junction disagree at one end, which may indicate a read error. The chain has TRBV2 and TRBJ2-7; a weak D match, TRBD1 (5 bases). This CDR3 spans 12 amino acids. In germline, CDR1 is SNHLY, CDR2 FYNNEI. DNA for the CDR3: TGTGCCAGCACCGGAATGTGGGGCGAGCAGAACTTC. This encodes CASTGMWGEQNF.

The sample holds many counts of this clonotype. The gene calls are TRBV7-9 and TRBJ2-2, with D tentatively TRBD1 or TRBD2 (5 bases each). Germline loops: CDR1 SEHNR, CDR2 FQNEAQ (reference sequence). V gave up 6 bases and J gave up 6 bases, with 11 bases separating them. The length of the CDR3 is 13 residues. The CDR3 region is CASSPPGPGELFF. The CDR3 DNA reads TGTGCCAGCAGTCCCCCGGGACCCGGGGAGCTGTTTTTT. Looking up the rest from reference TRBV7-9 and TRBJ2-2 gives the full variable domain: DTGVSQNPRHKITKRGQNVTFRCDPISEHNRLYWYRQTLGQGPEFLTYFQNEAQLEKSRLLSDRFSAERPKGSFSTLEIQRTEQGDSAMYLCASSPPGPGELFFGEGSRLTVL.

This clonotype occurred a few times. The chain employs TRBV5-1 and TRBJ1-3, with a weak D call TRBD1 (5 bases). The V gene's germline CDR1 is SGHRS and CDR2 YFSETQ. Between the trimmed V and J ends, which lost 4 bases and 4 bases, there was a span of 15 bases. The CDR3 is 15 amino acids. The CDR3 DNA is TGCGCCAGCAGCGCCCGGGACGGTCCGGGAAACACCATATATTTT. It codes for CASSARDGPGNTIYF.

At least ten counts were recorded for this clonotype. The chain links TRBV30 to TRBJ2-5; tentative D call: TRBD2 (5 bases). The CDR3 totals 12 residues. Germline CDR1 reads GTSNPN; CDR2 reads SVGIG (reference sequence). Between the trimmed V and J ends, which lost 6 bases and 3 bases, there was a span of 11 bases. The CDR3 DNA reads as TGTGCCTGTAGAGGACTGGAAGAGACCCAGTACTTC. This gives the protein CACRGLEETQYF. The full variable domain, with the rest looked up from reference TRBV30 and TRBJ2-5, is SQTIHQWPATLVQPVGSPLSLECTVEGTSNPNLYWYRQAAGRGLQLLFYSVGIGQISSEVPQNLSASRPQDRQFILSSKKLLLSDSGFYLCACRGLEETQYFGPGTRLLVL.

At least ten counts were recorded for this clonotype. The chain recombines TRBV2 with TRBJ1-5; D call uncertain. This CDR3 is built from 14 residues. V dropped 8 bases and J dropped 2 bases, with 13 bases sitting between them. Germline V lookup: CDR1 SNHLY, CDR2 FYNNEI. This CDR3 reads CASGSENGNQPQHF. CDR3 DNA sequence: TGTGCCAGCGGCTCAGAGAATGGCAATCAGCCCCAGCATTTT.

This clonotype was seen a few times. The chain carries TRBV14 and TRBJ2-5, with 11 bases aligning to TRBD2. V was clipped by 4 bases and J by 2 bases; unmatched bases: 6. Germline loops: CDR1 SGHDN, CDR2 FVKESK. The CDR3 consists of 16 residues. In DNA form, the CDR3 reads TGTGCCAGCAGCCCGGGACTAGCGGACGCACAAGAGACCCAGTACTTC. Translation gives CASSPGLADAQETQYF. The full variable domain, rest sourced from reference TRBV14 and TRBJ2-5, is EAGVTQFPSHSVIEKGQTVTLRCDPISGHDNLYWYRRVMGKEIKFLLHFVKESKQDESGMPNNRFLAERTGGTYSTLKVQPAELEDSGVYFCASSPGLADAQETQYFGPGTRLLVL.

This clonotype was detected many times. The V and J genes are TRBV6-2 or TRBV6-3 and TRBJ2-7, with D uncertain. The ends were cut back, 5 bases at V and 3 bases at J, with 8 bases in the middle. The CDR3 extends over 12 amino acids. Germline-derived CDR1 and CDR2 are MNHEY and SVGEGT. CDR3 in DNA: TGTGCCAGCAGTAGAATTGGCTACGAGCAGTACTTC. Translation: CASSRIGYEQYF.

Concerning this clonotype: A read error is possible here, since a much larger clone lies one base away. V usage is TRBV3-1 and J usage is TRBJ1-2; 10 bases fit TRBD1. This CDR3 is built from 16 residues. With 0 bases clipped from V and 4 bases from J, the junction kept 5 bases outside the gene matches. CDR1 and CDR2 (germline): LGHDT, YNNKEL (reference sequence). CDR3 in amino acids: CASSQDLGTGVYGYTF. In DNA, the CDR3 is TGTGCCAGCAGCCAAGATCTTGGGACAGGGGTCTATGGCTACACCTTC.

In this sample, this clonotype turned up a few times. V is TRBV20-1 and J is TRBJ2-1; 14 nucleotides agree with TRBD2. V lost 3 bases, J lost 8 bases, and 12 bases stayed unmatched. This CDR3 has 17 amino acids. CDR1 DFQATT and CDR2 SNEGSKA come from the germline V gene (reference sequence). The CDR3 region is CSASDLGLAGVDDEQFF. The DNA for the CDR3 is TGCAGTGCTAGTGACTTGGGACTAGCGGGAGTGGACGATGAGCAGTTCTTC.

This clonotype was seen at least ten times. The V call is TRBV10-3, the J call TRBJ1-3, with 7 bases matching TRBD1. V trimming: 6 bases; J trimming: 2 bases; junction bases outside the gene matches: 4. In germline, CDR1 is ENHRY, CDR2 SYGVKD. The CDR3 contains 14 residues. The CDR3 is CAIRAGTAGNTIYF. Written as DNA, the CDR3 is TGTGCCATCAGAGCCGGGACAGCTGGAAACACCATATATTTT.

A word on this clonotype: A much larger clonotype is one base distant, so this may be a read error. The J gene is TRBJ1-1, the V gene TRBV5-6; perhaps TRBD1 as D (5 bases). Germline assignment: CDR1 SGHDT and CDR2 YYEEEE. CDR3 length: 13 amino acids. Written as DNA, the CDR3 is TGTGTCAGCAACCTGGGGGGGGGCACTGAAGCTTTCTTT. Translation gives CVSNLGGGTEAFF.

This clonotype was picked up many times. The rearrangement links TRBV28 to TRBJ1-5; D gene ambiguous. The CDR3 is made up of 15 amino acids. V shed 1 base and J shed 6 bases, with 13 bases lying between them. Germline CDR1 is MDHEN and CDR2 is SYDVKM. In nucleotides, the CDR3 is TGTGCCAGCAGTTTATCATCCGGGCTCAGTCAGCCCCAGCATTTT. This codes for CASSLSSGLSQPQHF.

Many counts were recorded for this clonotype. The gene calls are TRBV6-1 and TRBJ2-7, with 10 bases identical to TRBD1. The germline V gene encodes CDR1 MNHNS and CDR2 SASEGT. With V trimmed by 6 bases and J by 0 bases, 5 bases remained unmatched. The CDR3 has 15 amino acids. CDR3 in DNA: TGTGCCAGCAGGGAGGACAGGGGGATCTCCTACGAGCAGTACTTC. It encodes CASREDRGISYEQYF.

This clonotype showed up just once. The V call is TRBV12-3 or TRBV12-4, the J call TRBJ2-7; 9 nucleotides match TRBD1. After removal of 1 base from V and 5 bases from J, the junction contained 9 bases not matched to a gene. This CDR3 contains 16 residues. In DNA, the CDR3 is TGTGCCAGCAGTTTAGGGTCTGGACAGGGGACCCACGAGCAGTACTTC. This gives the protein CASSLGSGQGTHEQYF.

This clonotype was detected many times. The gene calls are TRBV6-2 or TRBV6-3 and TRBJ1-1; TRBD1 matches 12 bases. J gave up 2 bases and V 2 bases, and 9 bases lay outside the gene matches. Germline CDR1 reads MNHEY; CDR2 reads SVGEGT. The CDR3 is 18 amino acids. CDR3 nucleotide sequence: TGTGCCAGCAGTTACGAGCCGGGACAGGGGGCCTCAAACACTGAAGCTTTCTTT. Translating gives CASSYEPGQGASNTEAFF.

CDR3 sequence reads: CASSEEGLGGSPLHF. The CDR3 DNA sequence: TGTGCCAGCAGTGAAGAAGGGTTAGGGGGCTCACCCCTCCACTTT. The V gene is TRBV2, the J gene TRBJ1-6; 7 bases are shared with TRBD1. Trimming cost V 1 base and J 10 bases; bases outside gene matches: 7. The CDR3 covers 15 residues. Germline CDR1 is SNHLY and CDR2 is FYNNEI.

This clonotype was picked up many times. The chain carries TRBV29-1 and TRBJ1-2; D not certain. Deletions cut 6 bases from V and 2 bases from J, with 22 bases between. The CDR3 sequence is 16 residues long. Germline V lookup: CDR1 SQVTM, CDR2 ANQGSEA. The CDR3 DNA is TGCAGCGTCCCCGGGGATAGGGTTGGTGCGAACTATGGCTACACCTTC. Translation gives CSVPGDRVGANYGYTF.

This clonotype was detected a few times. The chain has TRBV5-1 and TRBJ2-1; 8 bases match TRBD2. The J segment lost 10 bases and the V segment lost 0 bases, leaving 18 bases of the junction unmatched. The germline V gene has CDR1 SGHRS and CDR2 YFSETQ. The CDR3 has 18 residues. The CDR3 loop reads CASSLGRASGRVMDEQFF. CDR3 bases: TGCGCCAGCAGCTTGGGGAGGGCTAGCGGGCGAGTAATGGACGAGCAGTTCTTC.

This clonotype has a handful of counts. This sequence joins TRBV6-1 and TRBJ1-5, with 8 bases that match TRBD1. CDR3 length: 16 amino acids. The trim removed 3 bases at V and 3 bases at J, leaving 7 bases unmatched. The germline V gene encodes CDR1 MNHNS and CDR2 SASEGT. This CDR3 reads CASSEAQGAYNQPQHF. CDR3 nucleotides: TGTGCCAGCAGTGAGGCGCAGGGGGCGTACAATCAGCCCCAGCATTTT.

At least ten counts were recorded for this clonotype. V is TRBV6-1 and J is TRBJ1-1; D ambiguous. Germline assignment: CDR1 MNHNS and CDR2 SASEGT. Trimming took off 6 bases at V and 4 bases at J, with 15 bases between the two ends. This CDR3 is 14 amino acids long. The DNA for the CDR3 is TGTGCCAGCAGCCGTCCATTTGGTTCCACTGAAGCTTTCTTT. It is translated as CASSRPFGSTEAFF.

This clonotype was detected many times. The CDR3 bases are TGTGCCAGTAGTGCCCGTCTAGCGGGAGCGTTCGAGCAGTACTTC. Translating it yields CASSARLAGAFEQYF. The chain employs TRBV19 and TRBJ2-7, with TRBD2 matching over 10 bases. The CDR3 loop spans 15 amino acids. V lost 5 bases and J lost 6; bases outside the gene matches: 10. Germline V gene lookup returns CDR1 LNHDA and CDR2 SQIVND (reference sequence).

The V and J genes are TRBV18 and TRBJ1-1; D call uncertain. The CDR3 sequence is 14 residues long. Germline V lookup: CDR1 KGHSH, CDR2 LQKENI. V dropped 7 bases and J dropped 3 bases, with 15 bases sitting between them. DNA of the CDR3: TGTGCCAGCTTAACCGCGGGATCCGACACTGAAGCTTTCTTT. Its protein product is CASLTAGSDTEAFF.

The chain recombines TRBV7-3 with TRBJ2-2, with TRBD2 identical over 7 bases. The junction had 8 bases not matched to a gene; V was cut back by 2 bases and J by 2 bases. The CDR3 contains 17 residues. Germline lookup yields CDR1 SGHTA and CDR2 FQGTGA. The CDR3 sequence: CASSLSGTTLNTGELFF. The CDR3 DNA sequence: TGTGCCAGCAGCTTATCCGGGACTACCCTCAACACCGGGGAGCTGTTTTTT.

The chain is built from TRBV29-1 and TRBJ1-3; D remains ambiguous. The CDR3 length is 15 residues. V was pared by 0 bases and J by 5 bases, with 14 bases between. Per the germline V gene, CDR1 is SQVTM and CDR2 is ANQGSEA. CDR3 loop: CSVEEVLWKRNTIYF. CDR3 bases: TGCAGCGTTGAAGAAGTCCTCTGGAAAAGAAACACCATATATTTT.

This clonotype was observed many times. The V call is TRBV6-5, the J call TRBJ1-1, with a possible D match to TRBD1 (5 bases). This CDR3 comprises 14 residues. Germline CDR1 reads MNHEY; CDR2 reads SVGAGI. The V end was cut by 4 bases, the J end by 5 bases, with 14 bases between. CDR3 residues: CASSLYGGGTEAFF. The CDR3, as DNA: TGTGCCAGCAGTTTGTACGGTGGGGGGACTGAAGCTTTCTTT.